This T cell receptor (beta chain) was identified during a study of blood T cell repertoires in COVID-19. Participants were aged 18 to 89 years, lived in about two dozen US areas, and enrolled virtually. V was pared by 6 bases and J by 8 bases, with 10 bases of the junction left unmatched. The CDR3 runs 14 residues. Germline V gives CDR1 SNHLY, CDR2 FYNNEI. The protocol was immunoSEQ multiplex PCR, while the TCRdb copy is restricted to in-frame clones and leaves out a portion. The data show about 300,000 clones, 85% to 90% seen once. Sample: PBMCs or T cells enriched from blood (not recorded which). The rearrangement uses TRBV2 and TRBJ2-1, with TRBD1 matching over 7 bases. The receptor was isolated from a woman under 30 who had recovered from COVID-19. For the CDR3, the DNA is TGTGCCAGCAGCCAGCAGGGGGTCCCCTATGAGCAGTTCTTC. This codes for CASSQQGVPYEQFF.